This T cell receptor beta chain derives from a study of T cells in tuberculosis. The wider study: This South African cohort compared adolescents with or without latent tuberculosis against adults with active tuberculosis. Findings of the study overall: Active tuberculosis TCR-alpha repertoires lay closer to GMM-specific TCRs than IGRA-negative controls, suggesting clonal expansion.

The data were produced by immunoSEQ multiplex PCR, yet TCRdb's version contains in-frame clones alone and is incomplete. Of fewer than 45,000 clones listed, 90% to 95% are singletons. This CDR3 is 16 amino acids long. Germline V gene sequence: CDR1 MGHDK, CDR2 SYGVNS. V was trimmed by 3 bases and J by 4 bases, leaving 18 bases between them. With respect to this clone: Its cognate antigen is unknown.

The TCR sequence derives from a donor aged 10-29 years with latent tuberculosis or without tuberculosis infection. Material: PBMCs. This chain uses TRBV25-1 with TRBJ1-2; maybe TRBD1 (6 bases). CDR3 residues: CASSDRLTGPTYGYTF. The CDR3 region has the DNA TGTGCCAGCAGTGATCGCCTTACAGGGCCGACCTATGGCTACACCTTC.